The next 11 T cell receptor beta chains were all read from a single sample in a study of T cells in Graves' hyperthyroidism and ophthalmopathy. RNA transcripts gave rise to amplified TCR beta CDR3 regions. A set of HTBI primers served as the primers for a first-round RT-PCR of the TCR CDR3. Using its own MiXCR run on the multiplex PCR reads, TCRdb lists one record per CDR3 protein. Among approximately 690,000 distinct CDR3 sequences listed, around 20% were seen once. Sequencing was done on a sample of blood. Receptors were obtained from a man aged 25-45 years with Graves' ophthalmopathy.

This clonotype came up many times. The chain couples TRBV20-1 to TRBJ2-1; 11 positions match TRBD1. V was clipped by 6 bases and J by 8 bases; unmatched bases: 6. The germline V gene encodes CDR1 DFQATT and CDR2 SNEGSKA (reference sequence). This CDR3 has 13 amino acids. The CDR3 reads CSARTGGGYEQFF. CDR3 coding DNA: TGCAGTGCGAGGACAGGGGGCGGGTATGAGCAGTTCTTC.

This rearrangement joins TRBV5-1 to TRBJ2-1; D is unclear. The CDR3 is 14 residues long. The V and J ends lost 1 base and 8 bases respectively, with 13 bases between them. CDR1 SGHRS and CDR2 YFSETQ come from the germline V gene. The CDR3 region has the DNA TGCGCCAGCAGCTTGCGGACCAATGGGGATGAGCAGTTCTTC. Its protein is CASSLRTNGDEQFF.

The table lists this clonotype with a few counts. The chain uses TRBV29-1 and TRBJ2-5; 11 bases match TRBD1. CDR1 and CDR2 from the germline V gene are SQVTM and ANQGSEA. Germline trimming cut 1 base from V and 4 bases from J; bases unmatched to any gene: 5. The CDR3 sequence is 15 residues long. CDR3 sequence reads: CSVEGGQGVLETQYF. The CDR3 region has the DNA TGCAGCGTTGAAGGGGGACAGGGGGTCCTAGAGACCCAGTACTTC.

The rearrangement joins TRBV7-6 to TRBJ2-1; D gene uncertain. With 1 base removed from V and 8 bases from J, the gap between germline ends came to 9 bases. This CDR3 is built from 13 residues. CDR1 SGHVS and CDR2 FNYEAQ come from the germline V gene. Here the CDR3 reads CASSLGRVDEQFF. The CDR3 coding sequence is TGTGCCAGCAGCTTAGGTAGGGTCGATGAGCAGTTCTTC.

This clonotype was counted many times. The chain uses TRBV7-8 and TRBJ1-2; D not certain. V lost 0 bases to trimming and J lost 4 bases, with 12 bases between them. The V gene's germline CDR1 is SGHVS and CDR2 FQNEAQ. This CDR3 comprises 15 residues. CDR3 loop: CASSLALEGSYGYTF. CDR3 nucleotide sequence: TGTGCCAGCAGCTTAGCTCTAGAGGGCAGCTATGGCTACACCTTC. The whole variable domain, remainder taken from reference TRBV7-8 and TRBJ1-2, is GAGVSQSPRYKVAKRGQDVALRCDPISGHVSLFWYQQALGQGPEFLTYFQNEAQLDKSGLPSDRFFAERPEGSVSTLKIQRTQQEDSAVYLCASSLALEGSYGYTFGSGTRLTVV.

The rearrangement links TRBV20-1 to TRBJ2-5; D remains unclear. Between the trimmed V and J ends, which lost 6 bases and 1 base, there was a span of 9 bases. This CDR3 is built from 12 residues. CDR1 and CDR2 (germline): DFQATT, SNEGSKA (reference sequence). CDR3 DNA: TGCAGTGCAGGGCTGGTCCAAGAGACCCAGTACTTC. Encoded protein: CSAGLVQETQYF.

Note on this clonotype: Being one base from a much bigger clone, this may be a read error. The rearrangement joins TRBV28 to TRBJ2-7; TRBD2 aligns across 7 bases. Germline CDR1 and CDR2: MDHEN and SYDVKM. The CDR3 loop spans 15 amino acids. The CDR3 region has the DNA TGTGCCAGCAGTTTAAACTCAGCGGGGAGCTACGAGAAGTACTTC. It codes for CASSLNSAGSYEKYF.

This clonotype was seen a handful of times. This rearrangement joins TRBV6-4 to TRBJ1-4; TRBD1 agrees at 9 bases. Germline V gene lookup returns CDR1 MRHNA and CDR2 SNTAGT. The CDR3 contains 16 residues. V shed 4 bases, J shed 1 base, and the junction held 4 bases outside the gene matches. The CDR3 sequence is CASSGLTGGTNEKLFF. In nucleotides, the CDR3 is TGTGCCAGCAGTGGTCTGACAGGGGGAACTAATGAAAAACTGTTTTTT.

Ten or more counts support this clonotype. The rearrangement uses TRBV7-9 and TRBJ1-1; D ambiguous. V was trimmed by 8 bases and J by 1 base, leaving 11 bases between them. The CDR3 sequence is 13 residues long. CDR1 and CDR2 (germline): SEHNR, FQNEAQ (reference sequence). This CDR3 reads CASFERGNTEAFF. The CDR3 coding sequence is TGTGCCAGCTTCGAGCGAGGGAACACTGAAGCTTTCTTT.

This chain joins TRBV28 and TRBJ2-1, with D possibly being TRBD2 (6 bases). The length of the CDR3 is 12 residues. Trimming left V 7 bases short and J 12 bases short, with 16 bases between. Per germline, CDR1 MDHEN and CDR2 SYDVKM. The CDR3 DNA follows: TGTGCCAGCACTCAGGGAGGCGGGACGCAGTTCTTC. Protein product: CASTQGGGTQFF.

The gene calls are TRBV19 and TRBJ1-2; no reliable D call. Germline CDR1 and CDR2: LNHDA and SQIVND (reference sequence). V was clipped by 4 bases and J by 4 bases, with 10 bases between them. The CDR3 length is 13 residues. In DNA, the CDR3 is TGTGCCAGTAGTAAGGAAGTAACCTATGGCTACACCTTC. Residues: CASSKEVTYGYTF.